This record concerns one TCR beta chain sequence. Its antigen has not been determined. No per-base quality is available; no much larger clone lies one base away. Cut back by 0 bases and 4 bases, the V and J ends lie 9 bases apart. The CDR3 spans 13 residues, from the cysteine through the phenylalanine. Only the CDR3 portion is preserved as DNA: 39 bases, with reading frame beginning at the first base. Via the germline V gene (reference sequence), CDR1 is DFQATT and CDR2 SNEGSKA. The record originates from a study of T-cell reconstitution after alpha-beta-depleted transplantation in children (dated by TCRdb to the mid-2010s). Broadly, across the study: Using TCR repertoire profiling, the study followed T-cell immune reconstitution in a quantitative way in children after TCRalphabeta/CD19-depleted allogeneic hematopoietic cell transplantation.

Library prep was done by PCR. The run used an Illumina HiSeq 2500. TCR library preparation used molecular barcoding, with unique molecular identifiers applied to normalize quantification of the TCRbeta repertoire. The raw public reads went through TCRdb reprocessing: fastp at Q25, MiXCR clone calling, in-frame beta chains kept. Rows with a matching CDR3 protein are joined into one entry that keeps the most common DNA and genes. The sample data list about 500,000 distinct CDR3 sequences, and 30% to 35% of these were observed just once. The ten most abundant clones make up roughly 2.5% of the sample. The chain joins TRBV20-1 to TRBJ2-5; confidence is insufficient to name the D gene. This TCR derives from a human donor who donated a stem cell graft to a child with aplastic anemia. Sequenced here: PBMCs from the stem cell graft donor, sampled from the stem cell graft. The CDR3 protein sequence reads: CSARDLVGETQYF. The DNA sequence is given as TGCAGTGCTAGAGATCTTGTCGGAGAGACCCAGTACTTC.